Here is one T cell receptor beta chain with its context. The sample originates from a study of blood T cell repertoires in COVID-19. In the study overall: The samples span acute and convalescent COVID-19 from the United States, Italy and Spain. Sources were T cells, B-cell-depleted T cells, or PBMCs; the material itself was cDNA or gDNA.

In the study's own analysis: Nucleated cell number was recorded as an estimate derived from reference gene primer amplification. Some clones are missing from TCRdb's copy, which holds only in-frame ones; the method was immunoSEQ multiplex PCR. V and J calls and clone size follow that table, whereas D and trimming were derived from the DNA. Seen here are tens of thousands of clones, roughly 80% observed once, and the top ten hold approximately 4.4%. In germline, CDR1 is SGHTA, CDR2 FQGNSA. There are 18 residues in the CDR3. The germline V and J ends were trimmed by 5 bases and 0 bases, with 22 bases remaining between them.

This clonotype was obtained from a woman aged 80 or over with active or convalescent COVID-19. Specimen: peripheral blood. The chain links TRBV7-2 to TRBJ1-2; the D gene is possibly TRBD1 (6 bases). The CDR3 sequence: CASSPFRRGGLTNYGYTF. The CDR3 nucleotides are TGTGCCAGCAGCCCCTTCCGCAGGGGCGGTCTTACTAACTATGGCTACACCTTC. Full variable domain (missing parts from reference TRBV7-2 and TRBJ1-2): GAGVSQSPSNKVTEKGKDVELRCDPISGHTALYWYRQSLGQGLEFLIYFQGNSAPDKSGLPSDRFSAERTGGSVSTLTIQRTQQEDSAVYLCASSPFRRGGLTNYGYTFGSGTRLTVV.